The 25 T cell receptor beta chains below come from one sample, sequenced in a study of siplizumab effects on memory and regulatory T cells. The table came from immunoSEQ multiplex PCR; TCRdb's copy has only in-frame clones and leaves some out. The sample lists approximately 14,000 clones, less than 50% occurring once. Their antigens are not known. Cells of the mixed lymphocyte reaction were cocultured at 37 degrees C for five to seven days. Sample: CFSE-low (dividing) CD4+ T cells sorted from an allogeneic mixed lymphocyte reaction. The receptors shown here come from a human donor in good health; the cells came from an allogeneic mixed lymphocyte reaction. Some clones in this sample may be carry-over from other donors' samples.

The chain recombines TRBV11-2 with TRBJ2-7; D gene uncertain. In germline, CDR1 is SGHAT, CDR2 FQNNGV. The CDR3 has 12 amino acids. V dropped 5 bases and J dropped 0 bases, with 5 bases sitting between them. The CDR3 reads CASSPSSYEQYF. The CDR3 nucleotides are TGTGCCAGCAGCCCGAGCTCCTACGAGCAGTACTTC. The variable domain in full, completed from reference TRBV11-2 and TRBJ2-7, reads EAGVAQSPRYKIIEKRQSVAFWCNPISGHATLYWYQQILGQGPKLLIQFQNNGVVDDSQLPKDRFSAERLKGVDSTLKIQPAKLEDSAVYLCASSPSSYEQYFGPGTRLTVT.

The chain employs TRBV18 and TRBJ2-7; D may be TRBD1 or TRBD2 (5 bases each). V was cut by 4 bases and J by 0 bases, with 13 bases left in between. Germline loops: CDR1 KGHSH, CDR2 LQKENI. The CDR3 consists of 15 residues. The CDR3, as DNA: TGTGCCAGCTCACTAGCGCAGGGCCACTCCTACGAGCAGTACTTC. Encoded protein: CASSLAQGHSYEQYF.

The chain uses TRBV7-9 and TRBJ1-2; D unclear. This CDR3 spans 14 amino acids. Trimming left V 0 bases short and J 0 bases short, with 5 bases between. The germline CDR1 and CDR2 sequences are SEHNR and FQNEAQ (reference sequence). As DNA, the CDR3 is TGTGCCAGCAGCTTAGCTGGAGCTAACTATGGCTACACCTTC. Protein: CASSLAGANYGYTF. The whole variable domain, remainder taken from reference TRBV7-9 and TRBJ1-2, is DTGVSQNPRHKITKRGQNVTFRCDPISEHNRLYWYRQTLGQGPEFLTYFQNEAQLEKSRLLSDRFSAERPKGSFSTLEIQRTEQGDSAMYLCASSLAGANYGYTFGSGTRLTVV.

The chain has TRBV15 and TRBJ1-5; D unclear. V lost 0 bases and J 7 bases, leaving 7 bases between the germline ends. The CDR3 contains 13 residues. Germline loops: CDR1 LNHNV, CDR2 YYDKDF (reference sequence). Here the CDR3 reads CATSRDPGQPQHF. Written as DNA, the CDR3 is TGTGCCACCAGCAGAGATCCGGGCCAGCCCCAGCATTTT.

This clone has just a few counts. Here the CDR3 reads CASSPTGGEKLFF. The DNA of the CDR3 is TGTGCCAGCAGTCCGACAGGGGGAGAAAAACTGTTTTTT. The chain has TRBV7-9 and TRBJ1-4; 9 positions agree with TRBD1. The CDR3 consists of 13 residues. The V gene's germline CDR1 is SEHNR and CDR2 FQNEAQ (reference sequence). Losses at the gene ends were 6 bases for V and 8 bases for J; bases not matched to a gene: 4.

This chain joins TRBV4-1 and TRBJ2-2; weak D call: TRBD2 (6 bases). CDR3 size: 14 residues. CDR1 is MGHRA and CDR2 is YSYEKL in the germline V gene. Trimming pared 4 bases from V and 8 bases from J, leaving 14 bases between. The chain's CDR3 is CASSRGTASGELFF. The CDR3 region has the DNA TGCGCCAGCAGCCGCGGGACGGCCAGTGGGGAGCTGTTTTTT.

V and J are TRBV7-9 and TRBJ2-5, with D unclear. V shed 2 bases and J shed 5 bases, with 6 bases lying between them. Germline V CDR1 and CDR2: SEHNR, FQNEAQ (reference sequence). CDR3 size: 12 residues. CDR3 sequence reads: CASSLSMETQYF. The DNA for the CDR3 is TGTGCCAGCAGCTTATCGATGGAGACCCAGTACTTC.

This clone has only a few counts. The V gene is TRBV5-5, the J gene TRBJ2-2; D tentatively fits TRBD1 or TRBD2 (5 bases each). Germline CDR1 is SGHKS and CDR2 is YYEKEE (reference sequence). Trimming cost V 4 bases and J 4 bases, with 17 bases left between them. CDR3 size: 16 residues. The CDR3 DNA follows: TGTGCCAGCAGCCCATATCGGGGCGCGGGCACCGGGGAGCTGTTTTTT. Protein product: CASSPYRGAGTGELFF.

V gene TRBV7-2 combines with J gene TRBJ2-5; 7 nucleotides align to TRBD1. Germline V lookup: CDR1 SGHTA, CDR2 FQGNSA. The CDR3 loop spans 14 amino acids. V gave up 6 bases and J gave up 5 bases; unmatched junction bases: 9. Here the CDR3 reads CASRRTGEWETQYF. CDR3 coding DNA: TGTGCCAGCAGGAGAACAGGGGAATGGGAGACCCAGTACTTC.

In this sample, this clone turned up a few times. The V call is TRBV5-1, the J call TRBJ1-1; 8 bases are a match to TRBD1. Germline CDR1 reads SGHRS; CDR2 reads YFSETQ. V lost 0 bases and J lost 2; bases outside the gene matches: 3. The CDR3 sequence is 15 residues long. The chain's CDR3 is CASSLEAGGNTEAFF. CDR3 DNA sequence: TGCGCCAGCAGCTTGGAGGCAGGGGGCAACACTGAAGCTTTCTTT.

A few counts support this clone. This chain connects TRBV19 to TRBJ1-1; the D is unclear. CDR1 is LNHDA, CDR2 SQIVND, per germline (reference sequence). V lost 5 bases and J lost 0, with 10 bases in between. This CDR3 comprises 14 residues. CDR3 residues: CASSFIHLNTEAFF. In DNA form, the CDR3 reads TGTGCCAGTAGTTTCATCCATCTGAACACTGAAGCTTTCTTT.

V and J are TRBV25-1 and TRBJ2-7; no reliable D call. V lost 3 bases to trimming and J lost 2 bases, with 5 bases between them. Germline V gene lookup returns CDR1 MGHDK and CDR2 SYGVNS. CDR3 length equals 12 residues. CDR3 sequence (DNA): TGTGCCAGCAGTGACATAACCTACGAGCAGTACTTC. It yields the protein CASSDITYEQYF.

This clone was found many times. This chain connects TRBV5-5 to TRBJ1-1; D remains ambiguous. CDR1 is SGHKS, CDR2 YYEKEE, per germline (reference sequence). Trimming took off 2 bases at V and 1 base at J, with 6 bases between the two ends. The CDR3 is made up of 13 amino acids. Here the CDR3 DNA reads TGTGCCAGCAGCTTTTCACAGAACACTGAAGCTTTCTTT. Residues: CASSFSQNTEAFF. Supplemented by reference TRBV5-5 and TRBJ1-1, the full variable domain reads DAGVTQSPTHLIKTRGQQVTLRCSPISGHKSVSWYQQVLGQGPQFIFQYYEKEERGRGNFPDRFSARQFPNYSSELNVNALLLGDSALYLCASSFSQNTEAFFGQGTRLTVV.

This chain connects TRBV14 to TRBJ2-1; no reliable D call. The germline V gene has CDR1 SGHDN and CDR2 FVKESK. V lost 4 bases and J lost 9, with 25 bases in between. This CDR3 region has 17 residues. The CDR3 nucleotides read TGTGCCAGCAGCCGTCGACACGGCTTCCCCAAGCGAGGTGAGCAGTTCTTC. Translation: CASSRRHGFPKRGEQFF. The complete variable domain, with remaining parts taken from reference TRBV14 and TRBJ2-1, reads EAGVTQFPSHSVIEKGQTVTLRCDPISGHDNLYWYRRVMGKEIKFLLHFVKESKQDESGMPNNRFLAERTGGTYSTLKVQPAELEDSGVYFCASSRRHGFPKRGEQFFGPGTRLTVL.

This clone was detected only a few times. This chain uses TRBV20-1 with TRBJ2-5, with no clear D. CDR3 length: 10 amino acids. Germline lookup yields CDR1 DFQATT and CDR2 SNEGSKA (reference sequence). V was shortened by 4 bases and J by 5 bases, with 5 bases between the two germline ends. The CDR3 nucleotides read TGCAGTGCTATGGGGGAGACCCAGTACTTC. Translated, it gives CSAMGETQYF.

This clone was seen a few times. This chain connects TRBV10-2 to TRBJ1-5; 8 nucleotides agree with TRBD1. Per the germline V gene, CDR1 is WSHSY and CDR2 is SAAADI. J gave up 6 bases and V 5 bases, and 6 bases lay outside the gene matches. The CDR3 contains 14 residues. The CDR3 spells CASSPTGGRQPQHF. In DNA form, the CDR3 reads TGCGCCAGCAGTCCAACAGGGGGTCGTCAGCCCCAGCATTTT.

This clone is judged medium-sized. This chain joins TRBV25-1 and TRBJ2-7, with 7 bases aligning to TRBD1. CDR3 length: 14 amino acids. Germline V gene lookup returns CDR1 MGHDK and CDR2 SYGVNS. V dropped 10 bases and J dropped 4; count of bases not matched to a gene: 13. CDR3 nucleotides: TGTGCCACCAAGGGGGCAGGCCCTTTGTACGAGCAGTACTTC. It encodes CATKGAGPLYEQYF.

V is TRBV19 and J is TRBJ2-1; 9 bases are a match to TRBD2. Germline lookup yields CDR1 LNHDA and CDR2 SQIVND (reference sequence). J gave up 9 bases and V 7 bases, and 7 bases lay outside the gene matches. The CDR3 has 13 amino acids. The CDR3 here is CASTQGLAGEQFF. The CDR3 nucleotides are TGTGCCAGTACCCAGGGACTAGCAGGTGAGCAGTTCTTC.

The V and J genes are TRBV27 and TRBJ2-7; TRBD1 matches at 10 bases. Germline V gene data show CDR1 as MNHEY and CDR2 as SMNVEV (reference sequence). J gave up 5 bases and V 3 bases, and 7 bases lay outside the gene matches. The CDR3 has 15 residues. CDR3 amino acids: CASSLARDRGHEQYF. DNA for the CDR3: TGTGCCAGCAGTTTGGCACGGGACAGGGGCCACGAGCAGTACTTC.

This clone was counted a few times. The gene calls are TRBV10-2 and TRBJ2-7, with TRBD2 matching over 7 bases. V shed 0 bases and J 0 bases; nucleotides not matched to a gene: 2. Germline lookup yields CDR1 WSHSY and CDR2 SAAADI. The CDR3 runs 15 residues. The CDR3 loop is CASSESGGSSYEQYF. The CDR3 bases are TGCGCCAGCAGTGAGTCTGGCGGGAGCTCCTACGAGCAGTACTTC.

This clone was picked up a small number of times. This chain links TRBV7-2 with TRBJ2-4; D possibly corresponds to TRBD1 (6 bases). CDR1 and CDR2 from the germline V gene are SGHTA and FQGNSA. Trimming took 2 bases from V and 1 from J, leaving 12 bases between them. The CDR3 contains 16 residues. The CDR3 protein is CASSLSGVLAKNIQYF. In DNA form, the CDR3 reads TGTGCCAGCAGCTTATCAGGGGTTTTGGCCAAAAACATTCAGTACTTC.

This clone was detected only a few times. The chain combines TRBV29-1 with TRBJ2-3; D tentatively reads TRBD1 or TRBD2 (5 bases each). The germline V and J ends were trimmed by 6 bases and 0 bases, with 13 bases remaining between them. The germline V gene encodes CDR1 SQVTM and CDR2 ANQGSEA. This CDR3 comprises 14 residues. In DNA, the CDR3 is TGCAGCGTCTTCTGGGGGAGTAGCACAGATACGCAGTATTTT. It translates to CSVFWGSSTDTQYF.

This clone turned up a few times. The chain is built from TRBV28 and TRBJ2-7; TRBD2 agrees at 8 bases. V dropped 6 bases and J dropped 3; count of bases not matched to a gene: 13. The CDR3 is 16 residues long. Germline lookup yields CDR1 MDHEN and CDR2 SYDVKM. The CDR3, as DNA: TGTGCCAGCAGGCCCACTTCCGGGACTAGGGGCTACGAGCAGTACTTC. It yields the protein CASRPTSGTRGYEQYF. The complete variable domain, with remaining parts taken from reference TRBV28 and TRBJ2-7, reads DVKVTQSSRYLVKRTGEKVFLECVQDMDHENMFWYRQDPGLGLRLIYFSYDVKMKEKGDIPEGYSVSREKKERFSLILESASTNQTSMYLCASRPTSGTRGYEQYFGPGTRLTVT.

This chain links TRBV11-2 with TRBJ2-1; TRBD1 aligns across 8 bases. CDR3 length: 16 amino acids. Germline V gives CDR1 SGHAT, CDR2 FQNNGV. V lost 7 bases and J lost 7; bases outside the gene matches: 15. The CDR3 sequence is CASTRPGQGAGNEQFF. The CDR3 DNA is TGTGCCAGCACCAGACCCGGGCAGGGGGCAGGAAATGAGCAGTTCTTC.

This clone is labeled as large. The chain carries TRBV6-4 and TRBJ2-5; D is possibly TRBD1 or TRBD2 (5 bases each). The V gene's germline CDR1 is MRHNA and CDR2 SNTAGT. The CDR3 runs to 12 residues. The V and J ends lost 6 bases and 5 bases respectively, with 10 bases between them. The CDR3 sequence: CASSGAGETQYF. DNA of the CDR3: TGTGCCAGCAGCGGGGCCGGGGAGACCCAGTACTTC.